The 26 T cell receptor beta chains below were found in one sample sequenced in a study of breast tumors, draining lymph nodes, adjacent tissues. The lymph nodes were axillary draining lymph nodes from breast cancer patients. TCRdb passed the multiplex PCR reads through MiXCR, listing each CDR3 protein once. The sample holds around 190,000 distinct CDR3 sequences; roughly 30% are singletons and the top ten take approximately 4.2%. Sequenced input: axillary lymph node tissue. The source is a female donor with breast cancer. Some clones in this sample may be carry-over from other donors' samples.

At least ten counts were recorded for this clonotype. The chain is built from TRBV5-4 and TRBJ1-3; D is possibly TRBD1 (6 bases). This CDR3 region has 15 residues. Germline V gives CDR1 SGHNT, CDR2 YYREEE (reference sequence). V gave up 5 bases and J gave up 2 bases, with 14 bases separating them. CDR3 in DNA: TGTGCCAGCAGAGTATCAGGGGCGCCTGGAAACACCATATATTTT. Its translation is CASRVSGAPGNTIYF.

CDR3 loop: CASSDTRVRYEQFF. CDR3 nucleotides: TGTGCCAGCAGTGACACGAGGGTAAGGTATGAGCAGTTCTTC. V is TRBV12-3 or TRBV12-4 and J is TRBJ2-1, with TRBD2 as a possible D gene (5 bases). There are 14 residues in the CDR3. The V and J ends lost 5 bases and 8 bases respectively, with 16 bases between them.

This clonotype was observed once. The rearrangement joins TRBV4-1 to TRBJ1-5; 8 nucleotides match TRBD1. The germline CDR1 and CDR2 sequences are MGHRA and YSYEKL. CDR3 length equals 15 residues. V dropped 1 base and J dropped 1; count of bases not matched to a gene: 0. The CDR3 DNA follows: TGCGCCAGCAGCCAAGGACAGGGGAGCAATCAGCCCCAGCATTTT. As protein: CASSQGQGSNQPQHF.

The CDR3 sequence: CSAQPRDRGRTEAFF. CDR3 nucleotides: TGCAGTGCTCAACCCCGGGACAGGGGCCGGACTGAAGCTTTCTTT. The chain employs TRBV20-1 and TRBJ1-1; 10 positions agree with TRBD1. The CDR3 runs 15 residues. Germline assignment: CDR1 DFQATT and CDR2 SNEGSKA (reference sequence). The ends lost 5 bases at V and 5 bases at J; junction bases unmatched: 11.

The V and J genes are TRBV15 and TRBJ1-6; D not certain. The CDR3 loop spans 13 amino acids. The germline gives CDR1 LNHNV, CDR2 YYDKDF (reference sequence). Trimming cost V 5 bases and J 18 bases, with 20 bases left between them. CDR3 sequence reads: CATSHARGYGYHF. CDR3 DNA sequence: TGTGCCACCAGCCACGCCAGAGGCTATGGCTACCACTTT.

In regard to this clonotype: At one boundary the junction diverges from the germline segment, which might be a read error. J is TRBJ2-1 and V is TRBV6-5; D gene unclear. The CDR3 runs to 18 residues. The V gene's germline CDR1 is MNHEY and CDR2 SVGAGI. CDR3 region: CASSHSITEGRSYNEQFF. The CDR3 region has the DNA TGTGCCAGCAGTCACTCGATTACGGAAGGTAGATCCTACAATGAGCAGTTCTTC.

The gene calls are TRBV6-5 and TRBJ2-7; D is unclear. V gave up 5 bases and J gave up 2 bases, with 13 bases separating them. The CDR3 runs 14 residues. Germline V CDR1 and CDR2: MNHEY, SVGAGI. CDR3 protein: CASSHGQDPYEQYF. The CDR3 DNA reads TGTGCCAGCAGTCACGGGCAGGACCCCTACGAGCAGTACTTC.

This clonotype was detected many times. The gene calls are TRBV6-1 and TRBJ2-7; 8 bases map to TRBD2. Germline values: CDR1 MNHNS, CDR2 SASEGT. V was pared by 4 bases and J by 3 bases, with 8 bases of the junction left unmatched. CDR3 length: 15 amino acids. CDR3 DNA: TGTGCCAGCAGTGCCACCGGGACTAGTATCTACGAGCAGTACTTC. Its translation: CASSATGTSIYEQYF.

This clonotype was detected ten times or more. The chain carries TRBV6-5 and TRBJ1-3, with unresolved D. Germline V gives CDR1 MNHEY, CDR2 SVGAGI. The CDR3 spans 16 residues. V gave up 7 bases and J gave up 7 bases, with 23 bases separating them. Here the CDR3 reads CASTRGGGRSVNTIYF. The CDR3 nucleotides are TGTGCCAGCACCCGGGGAGGAGGAAGGAGTGTGAACACCATATATTTT.

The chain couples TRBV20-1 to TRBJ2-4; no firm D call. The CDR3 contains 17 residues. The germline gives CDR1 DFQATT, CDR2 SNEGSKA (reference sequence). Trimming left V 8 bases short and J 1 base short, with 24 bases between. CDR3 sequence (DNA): TGCAGTTCTCTGCCCCTAGTCGGCTCCTCGGCCAAAAACATTCAGTACTTC. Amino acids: CSSLPLVGSSAKNIQYF.

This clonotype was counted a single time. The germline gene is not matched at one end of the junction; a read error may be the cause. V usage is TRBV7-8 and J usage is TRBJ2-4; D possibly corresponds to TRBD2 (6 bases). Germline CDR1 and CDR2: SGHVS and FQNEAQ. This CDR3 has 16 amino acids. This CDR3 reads CASSPTRVLAKNTQYF. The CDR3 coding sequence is TGTGCCAGCAGCCCGACTAGAGTACTAGCCAAAAACACTCAGTACTTC.

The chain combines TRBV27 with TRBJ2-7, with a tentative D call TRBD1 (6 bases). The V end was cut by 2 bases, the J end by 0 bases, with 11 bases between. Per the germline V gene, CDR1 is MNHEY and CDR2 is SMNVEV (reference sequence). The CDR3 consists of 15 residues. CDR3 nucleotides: TGTGCCAGCAGTTTAGGGTGGACAGACTCCTACGAGCAGTACTTC. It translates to CASSLGWTDSYEQYF.

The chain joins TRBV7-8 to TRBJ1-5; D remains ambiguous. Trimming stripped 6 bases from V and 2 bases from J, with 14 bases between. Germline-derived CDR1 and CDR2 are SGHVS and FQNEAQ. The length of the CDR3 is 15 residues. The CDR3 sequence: CASRPRGGGNQPQHF. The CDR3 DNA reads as TGTGCCAGCAGACCTCGGGGAGGTGGCAATCAGCCCCAGCATTTT.

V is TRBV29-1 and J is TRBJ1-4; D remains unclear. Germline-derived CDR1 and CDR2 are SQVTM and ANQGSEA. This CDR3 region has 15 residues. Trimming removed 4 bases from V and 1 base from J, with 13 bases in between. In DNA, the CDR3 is TGCAGCGTTGTGATAGCGGGCGGAACTAATGAAAAACTGTTTTTT. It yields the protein CSVVIAGGTNEKLFF.

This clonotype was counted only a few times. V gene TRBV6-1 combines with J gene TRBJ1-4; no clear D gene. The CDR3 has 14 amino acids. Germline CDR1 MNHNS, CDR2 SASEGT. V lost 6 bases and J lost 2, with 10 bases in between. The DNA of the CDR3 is TGTGCCAGCAGCTTTTTGCGCACTAATGAAAAACTGTTTTTT. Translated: CASSFLRTNEKLFF.

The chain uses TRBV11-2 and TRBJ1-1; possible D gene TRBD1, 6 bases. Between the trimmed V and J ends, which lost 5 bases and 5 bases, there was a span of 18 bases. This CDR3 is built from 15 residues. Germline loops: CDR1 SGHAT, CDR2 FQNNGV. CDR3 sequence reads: CASSQMTGRKTEAFF. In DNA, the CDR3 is TGTGCCAGCAGCCAGATGACAGGTAGAAAAACTGAAGCTTTCTTT.

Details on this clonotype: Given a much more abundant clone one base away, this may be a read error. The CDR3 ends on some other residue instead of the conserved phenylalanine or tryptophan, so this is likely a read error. In nucleotides, the CDR3 is TGTGCCAGCAGGGAACAGGGGGCGGCGGATGAGCAGTTCCTC. Amino acids: CASREQGAADEQFL. The V gene is TRBV7-9, the J gene TRBJ2-1; 9 bases align to TRBD1. The CDR3 runs to 14 residues. CDR1 is SEHNR, CDR2 FQNEAQ, per germline (reference sequence). V trimming: 6 bases; J trimming: 8 bases; junction bases outside the gene matches: 8.

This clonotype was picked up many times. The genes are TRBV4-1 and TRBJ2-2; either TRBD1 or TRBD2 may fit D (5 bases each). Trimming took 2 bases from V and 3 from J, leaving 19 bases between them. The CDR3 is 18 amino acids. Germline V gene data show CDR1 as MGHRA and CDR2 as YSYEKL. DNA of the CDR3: TGCGCCAGCAGCCAATTGGACGGGTCGGGGCCACACACCGGGGAGCTGTTTTTT. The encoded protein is CASSQLDGSGPHTGELFF.

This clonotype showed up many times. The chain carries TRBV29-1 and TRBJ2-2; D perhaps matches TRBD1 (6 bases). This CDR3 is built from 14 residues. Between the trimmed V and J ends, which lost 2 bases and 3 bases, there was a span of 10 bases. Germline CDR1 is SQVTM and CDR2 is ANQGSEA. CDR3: CSVERQGYTGELFF. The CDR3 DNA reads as TGCAGCGTTGAACGGCAGGGGTACACCGGGGAGCTGTTTTTT.

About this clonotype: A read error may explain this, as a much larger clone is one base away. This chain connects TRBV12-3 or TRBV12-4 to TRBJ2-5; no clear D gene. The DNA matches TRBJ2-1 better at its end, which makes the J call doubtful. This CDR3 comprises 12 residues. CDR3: CASSSIMDEQFF. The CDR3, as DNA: TGTGCCAGCAGTTCGATCATGGATGAGCAGTTCTTC.

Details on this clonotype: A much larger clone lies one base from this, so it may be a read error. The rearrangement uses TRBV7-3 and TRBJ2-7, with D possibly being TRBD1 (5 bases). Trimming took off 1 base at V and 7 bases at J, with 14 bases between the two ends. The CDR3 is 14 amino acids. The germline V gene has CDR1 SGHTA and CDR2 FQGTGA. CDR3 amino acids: CASSLRGSENEQYF. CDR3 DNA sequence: TGTGCCAGCAGCTTAAGGGGCAGCGAGAATGAGCAGTACTTC.

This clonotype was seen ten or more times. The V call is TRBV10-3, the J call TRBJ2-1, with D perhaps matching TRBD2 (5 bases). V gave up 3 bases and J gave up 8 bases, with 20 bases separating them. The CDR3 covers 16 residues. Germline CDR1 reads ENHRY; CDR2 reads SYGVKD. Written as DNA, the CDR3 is TGTGCCATCAGTGAAGAGTTAGCGTACGATGGTGATGAGCAGTTCTTC. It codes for CAISEELAYDGDEQFF.

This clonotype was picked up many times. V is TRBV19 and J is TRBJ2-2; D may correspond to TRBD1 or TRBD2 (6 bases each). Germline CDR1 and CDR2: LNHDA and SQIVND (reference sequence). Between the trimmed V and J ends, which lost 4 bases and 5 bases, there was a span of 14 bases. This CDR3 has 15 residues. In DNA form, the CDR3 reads TGTGCCAGTAGTAGTGGGGGGCGAAGGACCGGGGAGCTGTTTTTT. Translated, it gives CASSSGGRRTGELFF. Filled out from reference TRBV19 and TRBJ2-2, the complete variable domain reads DGGITQSPKYLFRKEGQNVTLSCEQNLNHDAMYWYRQDPGQGLRLIYYSQIVNDFQKGDIAEGYSVSREKKESFPLTVTSAQKNPTAFYLCASSSGGRRTGELFFGEGSRLTVL.

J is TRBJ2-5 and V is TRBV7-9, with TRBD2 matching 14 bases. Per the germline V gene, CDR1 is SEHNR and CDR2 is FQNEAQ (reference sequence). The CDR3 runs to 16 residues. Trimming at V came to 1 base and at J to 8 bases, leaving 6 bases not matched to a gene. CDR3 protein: CASSLGGGLAGATQYF. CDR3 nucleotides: TGTGCCAGCAGCTTAGGGGGGGGACTAGCGGGGGCAACCCAGTACTTC.

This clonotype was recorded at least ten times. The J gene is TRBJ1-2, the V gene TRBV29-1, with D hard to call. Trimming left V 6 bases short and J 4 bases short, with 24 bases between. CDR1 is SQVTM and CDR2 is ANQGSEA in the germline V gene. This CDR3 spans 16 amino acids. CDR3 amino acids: CSVLKGGTEAFYGYTF. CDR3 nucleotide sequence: TGCAGCGTCTTGAAGGGAGGCACCGAAGCGTTCTATGGCTACACCTTC.

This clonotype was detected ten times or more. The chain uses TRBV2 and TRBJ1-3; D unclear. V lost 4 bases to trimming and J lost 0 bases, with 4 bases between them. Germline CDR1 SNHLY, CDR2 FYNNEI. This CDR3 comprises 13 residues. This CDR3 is CASSGDSGNTIYF. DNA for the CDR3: TGTGCCAGCAGTGGAGACTCTGGAAACACCATATATTTT.